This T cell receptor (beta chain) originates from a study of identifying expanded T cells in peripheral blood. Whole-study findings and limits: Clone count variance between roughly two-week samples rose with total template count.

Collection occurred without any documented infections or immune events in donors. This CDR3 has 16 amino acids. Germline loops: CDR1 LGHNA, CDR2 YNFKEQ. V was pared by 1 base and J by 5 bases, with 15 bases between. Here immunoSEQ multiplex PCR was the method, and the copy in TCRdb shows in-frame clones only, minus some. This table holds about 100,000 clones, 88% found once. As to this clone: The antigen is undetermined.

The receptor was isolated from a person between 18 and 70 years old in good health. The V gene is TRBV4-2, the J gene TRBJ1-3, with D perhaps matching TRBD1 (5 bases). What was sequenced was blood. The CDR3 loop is CASSQGQFKDRNTIYF. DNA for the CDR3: TGTGCCAGCAGCCAAGGCCAGTTCAAGGACAGAAACACCATATATTTT.